This TCR beta chain was retrieved from a study of graft-versus-host responses after intestinal transplantation. Trimming removed 4 bases at V and 0 bases at J, with 7 bases between. CDR3 length: 13 residues. Germline V gives CDR1 SGHNT, CDR2 YYREEE (reference sequence). In regard to this clone: Its specificity is not known.

Sequenced by immunoSEQ multiplex PCR; TCRdb stores in-frame clones only, minus some. The sample carries tens of thousands of clones, 80% to 95% recorded once. This rearrangement joins TRBV5-4 to TRBJ1-1; D remains ambiguous. The source was unstimulated CD8+ T cells sorted from spleen or lymph node cells, collected before transplant. The TCR originated in a human donor who was the organ donor for an intestinal transplant. The CDR3 loop is CASSDGMNTEAFF. The CDR3 DNA reads as TGTGCCAGCAGCGACGGAATGAACACTGAAGCTTTCTTT. Based on the CDR3 plus reference TRBV5-4 and TRBJ1-1, the full variable domain is ETGVTQSPTHLIKTRGQQVTLRCSSQSGHNTVSWYQQALGQGPQFIFQYYREEENGRGNFPPRFSGLQFPNYSSELNVNALELDDSALYLCASSDGMNTEAFFGQGTRLTVV.